A selection of T cell receptor beta chains follows, all from one sample in a study of blood T cell repertoires in COVID-19. Clones were sequenced by immunoSEQ multiplex PCR, and TCRdb holds only the in-frame ones, with some missing. The sample has 100,000 to 120,000 clones; roughly four fifths are singletons. The sample consisted of peripheral blood. Receptor source: a woman in her sixties with acute or convalescent COVID-19. CDR3s include the opening cysteine and the closing phenylalanine or tryptophan. D genes are given only for firm matches. Clone size is shown for a subset of rows, as once, few, many or a class of expanded clone.

>.|TRBV24-1|TRBJ2-5|once
CATSDRDSAGHTQYF
TGTGCCACCAGTGACCGGGACAGTGCGGGGCATACCCAGTACTTC
>.|TRBV14|TRBJ1-2|.
CASSSRVGYGYTF
TGTGCCAGCAGCAGCAGGGTAGGGTATGGCTACACCTTC
>.|TRBV18|TRBJ1-2|.
CASSPGEGYTF
TGTGCCAGCTCACCCGGTGAGGGCTACACCTTC
>.|TRBV19|TRBJ2-7|.
CASGGHVLREQYF
TGTGCCAGTGGGGGACATGTGTTACGAGAGCAGTACTTC
>.|TRBV7-8|TRBJ2-5|.
CASSLGGTSSPQETQYF
TGTGCCAGCAGCTTAGGAGGGACTTCTTCACCACAAGAGACCCAGTACTTC
>TRBD1|TRBV7-9|TRBJ2-7|.
CASSFPGTGFEQYF
TGTGCCAGCAGCTTCCCCGGGACAGGGTTCGAGCAGTACTTC
>.|TRBV11-2|TRBJ2-1|once
CASSLDNEQFF
TGTGCCAGCAGCCTTGACAATGAGCAGTTCTTC
>TRBD1|TRBV27|TRBJ1-2|.
CASSWTGLNYGYTF
TGTGCCAGCAGTTGGACAGGTCTTAACTATGGCTACACCTTC
>.|TRBV3-1/TRBV3-2|TRBJ1-4|.
CASSHVEKLFF
TGTGCCAGCAGCCACGTGGAAAAACTGTTTTTT
>.|TRBV29-1|TRBJ1-2|.
CSVARPANYGYTF
TGCAGCGTTGCCCGTCCGGCTAACTATGGCTACACCTTC
>.|TRBV5-1|TRBJ1-2|.
CASSPETGPNYGYTF
TGCGCCAGCAGCCCAGAGACAGGCCCGAACTATGGCTACACCTTC
>.|TRBV28|TRBJ1-2|.
CASSAGSYGYTF
TGTGCCAGCAGTGCCGGTAGTTATGGCTACACCTTC
>TRBD2|TRBV9|TRBJ2-7|.
CASSEGTSGEEQYF
TGTGCCAGCAGCGAGGGGACTAGCGGGGAGGAGCAGTACTTC
>TRBD1|TRBV2|TRBJ1-6|.
CASSLQGVESPLHF
TGTGCCAGCAGCCTACAGGGGGTTGAATCACCCCTCCACTTT
>.|TRBV5-4|TRBJ2-2|.
CASSLPGTNTGELFF
TGTGCCAGCAGCTTGCCAGGGACGAACACCGGGGAGCTGTTTTTT
>TRBD1|TRBV7-9|TRBJ1-2|many
CASIMFTGGSGYTF
TGTGCCAGCATCATGTTCACAGGGGGCAGTGGCTACACCTTC
>.|TRBV30|TRBJ2-2|few
CAWSSYNTGELFF
TGTGCCTGGAGTTCCTACAACACCGGGGAGCTGTTTTTT
>.|TRBV11-3|TRBJ1-1|.
CASSLDRENTEAFF
TGTGCCAGCAGCCTTGACCGGGAGAACACTGAAGCTTTCTTT
>.|TRBV4-1|TRBJ1-5|.
CASSQTRTGINQPQHF
TGCGCCAGCAGCCAAACCCGAACAGGTATCAATCAGCCCCAGCATTTT
>TRBD2|TRBV9|TRBJ2-5|once
CASSVGTRGEETQYF
TGTGCCAGCAGCGTAGGTACACGGGGGGAAGAGACCCAGTACTTC
>.|TRBV19|TRBJ1-2|.
CASRVDSNYGYTF
TGTGCCAGTAGGGTCGACAGCAACTATGGCTACACCTTC
>TRBD1|TRBV5-6|TRBJ1-6|.
CASSSFLGQGYANSPLHF
TGTGCCAGCAGCTCCTTCCTGGGACAGGGGTACGCAAATTCACCCCTCCACTTT
>TRBD1|TRBV4-1|TRBJ2-3|.
CASSQGQGDDTQYF
TGCGCCAGCAGCCAAGGACAGGGGGACGATACGCAGTATTTT
>.|TRBV28|TRBJ1-2|.
CASGRGGMEFGIYGYTF
TGTGCCAGCGGTCGAGGGGGAATGGAGTTCGGGATCTATGGCTACACCTTC
>.|TRBV9|TRBJ1-2|few
CASSVVPGRGYTF
TGTGCCAGCAGCGTAGTGCCAGGTCGAGGCTACACCTTC
>TRBD1|TRBV11-3|TRBJ1-1|.
CASSLSGTGADTEAFF
TGTGCCAGCAGCTTATCCGGGACAGGGGCGGACACTGAAGCTTTCTTT
>.|TRBV5-1|TRBJ1-2|.
CASSLGGGYTF
TGCGCCAGCAGCTTGGGTGGCGGCTACACCTTC
>.|TRBV28|TRBJ2-5|.
CASSYYRRSGETQYF
TGTGCCAGCAGTTATTACAGGAGAAGTGGCGAGACCCAGTACTTC
>.|TRBV5-5|TRBJ1-1|once
CASSRGNTEAFF
TGTGCCAGCAGCAGGGGGAACACTGAAGCTTTCTTT
>.|TRBV27|TRBJ1-1|.
CASNTPGGGYRAFF
TGTGCCAGCAATACCCCGGGGGGGGGTTATCGTGCTTTCTTT
>.|TRBV7-9|TRBJ1-5|.
CASSGEGDNQPQHF
TGTGCCAGCAGCGGAGAGGGGGACAATCAGCCCCAGCATTTT
>.|TRBV4-2|TRBJ2-7|.
CASSQEAGDAYEQYF
TGTGCCAGCAGCCAAGAGGCAGGGGACGCCTACGAGCAGTACTTC
>TRBD1|TRBV3-1/TRBV3-2|TRBJ1-1|once
CASSPSDRGYTEAFF
TGTGCCAGCAGCCCATCCGACAGGGGATACACTGAAGCTTTCTTT
>.|TRBV3-1/TRBV3-2|TRBJ1-6|once
CASSQQGSPLHF
TGTGCCAGCAGCCAACAGGGCTCACCCCTCCACTTT
>TRBD1|TRBV2|TRBJ1-4|.
CASRGTETNEKLFF
TGTGCCAGCAGAGGGACAGAAACTAATGAAAAACTGTTTTTT
>TRBD1|TRBV28|TRBJ2-7|few
CASSYGTDYEQYF
TGTGCCAGCAGCTACGGGACAGACTACGAGCAGTACTTC
>.|TRBV5-1|TRBJ1-2|.
CASSPDNNYGYTF
TGCGCCAGCAGCCCCGACAATAACTATGGCTACACCTTC
>.|TRBV10-3|TRBJ2-7|.
CAITSRGYYEQYF
TGTGCCATCACCTCCCGGGGTTACTACGAGCAGTACTTC
>TRBD1|TRBV7-9|TRBJ2-3|.
CASSLGTGAGFVNTQYF
TGTGCCAGCAGCTTGGGTACAGGGGCCGGCTTTGTAAATACGCAGTATTTT
>TRBD2|TRBV2|TRBJ2-3|.
CASSLGLGYTDTQYF
TGTGCCAGCAGCTTGGGACTAGGTTACACAGATACGCAGTATTTT
>TRBD1|TRBV29-1|TRBJ2-7|.
CSAGGFSYEQYF
TGCAGCGCAGGGGGTTTCTCCTACGAGCAGTACTTC
>.|TRBV29-1|TRBJ1-1|.
CSVAVRNTEAFF
TGCAGCGTTGCTGTCCGGAACACTGAAGCTTTCTTT
>.|TRBV4-1|TRBJ1-2|.
CASSQTGSPYGYTF
TGCGCCAGCAGCCAAACAGGGAGCCCCTATGGCTACACCTTC
>.|TRBV18|TRBJ1-5|.
CASSLKGGNQPQHF
TGTGCCAGCTCACTCAAAGGGGGCAATCAGCCCCAGCATTTT
>.|TRBV5-4|TRBJ2-3|.
CASSKLGGAPTDTQYF
TGTGCCAGCAGCAAACTGGGGGGAGCTCCCACAGATACGCAGTATTTT
>.|TRBV2|TRBJ1-1|.
CATTSMADTEAFF
TGTGCCACCACGTCCATGGCGGACACTGAAGCTTTCTTT
>TRBD1|TRBV9|TRBJ2-7|.
CASSVGGGRAYEQYF
TGTGCCAGCAGCGTAGGAGGGGGCAGAGCCTACGAGCAGTACTTC
>.|TRBV29-1|TRBJ1-6|.
CSASQGLDSPLHF
TGCAGCGCGTCACAGGGCTTAGATTCACCCCTCCACTTT
>.|TRBV5-6|TRBJ1-1|.
CASSSRNTEAFF
TGTGCCAGCAGCTCGAGAAACACTGAAGCTTTCTTT
>TRBD2|TRBV27|TRBJ2-7|.
CASRRLAGGSSSYEQYF
TGTGCCAGCAGGCGGCTAGCGGGGGGGTCCAGCTCCTACGAGCAGTACTTC
>TRBD1|TRBV6-6|TRBJ1-4|.
CASGETGGLNEKLFF
TGTGCCAGCGGGGAGACAGGGGGCTTAAATGAAAAACTGTTTTTT
>TRBD1|TRBV5-1|TRBJ1-2|few
CASSPTGGENYGYTF
TGCGCCAGCAGCCCCACAGGGGGCGAAAACTATGGCTACACCTTC
>.|TRBV7-2|TRBJ2-2|.
CASSPQGLRELFF
TGTGCCAGCAGCCCGCAGGGACTTAGGGAGCTGTTTTTT
>TRBD1|TRBV4-1|TRBJ1-5|.
CASSRTGGPNQPQHF
TGCGCCAGCAGTCGGACAGGGGGCCCTAATCAGCCCCAGCATTTT
>.|TRBV5-1|TRBJ1-2|.
CASSLELTGTEGYTF
TGCGCCAGCAGCCTTGAGCTTACCGGGACTGAAGGCTACACCTTC
>.|TRBV7-3|TRBJ2-1|once
CASSPRLPPGGEQFF
TGTGCCAGCAGCCCCAGACTCCCGCCCGGGGGTGAGCAGTTCTTC
>TRBD1|TRBV19|TRBJ1-6|.
CASSIIFPGGASNSPLHF
TGTGCCAGTAGTATAATTTTTCCAGGGGGCGCGTCTAATTCACCCCTCCACTTT
>.|TRBV12-3/TRBV12-4|TRBJ1-5|.
CASSFSFGQPQHF
TGTGCCAGCAGTTTTAGTTTCGGGCAGCCCCAGCATTTT